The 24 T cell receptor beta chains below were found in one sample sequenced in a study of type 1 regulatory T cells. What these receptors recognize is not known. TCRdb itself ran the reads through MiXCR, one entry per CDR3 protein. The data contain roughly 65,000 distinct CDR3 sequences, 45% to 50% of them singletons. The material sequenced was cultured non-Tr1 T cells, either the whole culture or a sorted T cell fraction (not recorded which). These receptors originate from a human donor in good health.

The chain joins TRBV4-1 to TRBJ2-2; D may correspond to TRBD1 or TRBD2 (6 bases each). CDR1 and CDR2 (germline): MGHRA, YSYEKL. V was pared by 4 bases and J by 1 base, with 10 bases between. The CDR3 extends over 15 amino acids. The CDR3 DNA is TGCGCCAGCAGCCGGGGGGCGCAGAACACCGGGGAGCTGTTTTTT. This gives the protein CASSRGAQNTGELFF.

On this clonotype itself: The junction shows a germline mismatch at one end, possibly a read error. The CDR3, as DNA: TGCAGTACTAGAGATCTCGACAGATCTAGCACGGATACGCAGTATTTT. It specifies CSTRDLDRSSTDTQYF. V usage is TRBV20-1 and J usage is TRBJ2-3; possibly TRBD1 or TRBD2 for D (5 bases each). This CDR3 is built from 16 residues. CDR1 DFQATT and CDR2 SNEGSKA come from the germline V gene (reference sequence).

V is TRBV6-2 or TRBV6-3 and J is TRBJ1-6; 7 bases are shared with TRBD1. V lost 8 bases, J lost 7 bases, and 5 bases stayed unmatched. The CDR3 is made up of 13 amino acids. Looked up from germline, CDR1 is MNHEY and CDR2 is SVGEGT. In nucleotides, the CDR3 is TGTGCCAGCCGAACAGGGGTCAATTCACCCCTCCACTTT. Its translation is CASRTGVNSPLHF.

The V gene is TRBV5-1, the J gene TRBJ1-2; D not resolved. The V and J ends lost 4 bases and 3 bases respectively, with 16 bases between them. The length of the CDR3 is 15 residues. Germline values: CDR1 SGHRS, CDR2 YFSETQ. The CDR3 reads CASSTDGREDYGYTF. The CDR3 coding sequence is TGCGCCAGCAGCACTGACGGACGGGAAGACTATGGCTACACCTTC.

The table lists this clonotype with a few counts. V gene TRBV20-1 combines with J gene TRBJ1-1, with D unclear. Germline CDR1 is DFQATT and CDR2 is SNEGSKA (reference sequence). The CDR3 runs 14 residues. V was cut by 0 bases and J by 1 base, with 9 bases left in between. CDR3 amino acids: CSARDIGGNTEAFF. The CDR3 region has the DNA TGCAGTGCTAGAGATATAGGCGGGAACACTGAAGCTTTCTTT.

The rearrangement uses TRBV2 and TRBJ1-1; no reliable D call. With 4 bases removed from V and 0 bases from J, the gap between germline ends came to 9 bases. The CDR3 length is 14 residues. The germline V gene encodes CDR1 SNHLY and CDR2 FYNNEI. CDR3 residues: CASSAWVMNTEAFF. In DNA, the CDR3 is TGTGCCAGCAGTGCGTGGGTTATGAACACTGAAGCTTTCTTT.

CDR3 sequence reads: CASAISGTGLSPLHF. The CDR3, as DNA: TGTGCCAGCGCGATATCCGGGACAGGGCTTTCACCCCTCCACTTT. The chain has TRBV27 and TRBJ1-6; 9 positions agree with TRBD1. The CDR3 extends over 15 amino acids. Germline-derived CDR1 and CDR2 are MNHEY and SMNVEV (reference sequence). J was trimmed by 9 bases and V by 8 bases; bases with no gene match: 11.

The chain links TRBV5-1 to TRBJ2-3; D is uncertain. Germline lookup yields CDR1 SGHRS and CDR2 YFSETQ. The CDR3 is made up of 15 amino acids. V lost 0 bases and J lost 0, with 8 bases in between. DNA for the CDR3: TGCGCCAGCAGCTTGGGGGTAACTAGCACAGATACGCAGTATTTT. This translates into CASSLGVTSTDTQYF.

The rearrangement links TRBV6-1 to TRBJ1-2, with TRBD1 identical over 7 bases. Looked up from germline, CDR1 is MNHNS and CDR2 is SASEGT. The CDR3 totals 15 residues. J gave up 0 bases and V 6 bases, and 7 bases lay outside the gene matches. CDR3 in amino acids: CASSIGQEPNYGYTF. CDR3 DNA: TGTGCCAGCAGCATAGGACAGGAACCTAACTATGGCTACACCTTC.

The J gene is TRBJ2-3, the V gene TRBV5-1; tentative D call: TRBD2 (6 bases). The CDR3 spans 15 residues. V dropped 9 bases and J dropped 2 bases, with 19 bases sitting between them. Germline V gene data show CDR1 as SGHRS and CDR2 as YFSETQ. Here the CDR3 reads CATHLWDSNTDTQYF. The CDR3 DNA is TGCGCCACACATCTCTGGGACTCCAACACAGATACGCAGTATTTT.

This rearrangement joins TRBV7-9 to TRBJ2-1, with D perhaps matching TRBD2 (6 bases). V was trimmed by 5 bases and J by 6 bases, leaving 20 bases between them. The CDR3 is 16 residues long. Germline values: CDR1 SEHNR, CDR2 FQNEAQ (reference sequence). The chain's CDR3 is CASSASLGTAGNEQFF. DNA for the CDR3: TGTGCCAGCAGCGCCTCCCTTGGGACTGCGGGCAATGAGCAGTTCTTC.

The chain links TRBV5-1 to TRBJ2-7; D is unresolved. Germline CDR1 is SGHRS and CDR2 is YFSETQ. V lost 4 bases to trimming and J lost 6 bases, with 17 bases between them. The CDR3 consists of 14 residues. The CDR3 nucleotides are TGCGCCAGCAGCACCCACGGGTCGGAAACCGAGCAGTACTTC. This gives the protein CASSTHGSETEQYF. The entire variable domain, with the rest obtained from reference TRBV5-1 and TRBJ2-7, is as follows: KAGVTQTPRYLIKTRGQQVTLSCSPISGHRSVSWYQQTPGQGLQFLFEYFSETQRNKGNFPGRFSGRQFSNSRSEMNVSTLELGDSALYLCASSTHGSETEQYFGPGTRLTVT.

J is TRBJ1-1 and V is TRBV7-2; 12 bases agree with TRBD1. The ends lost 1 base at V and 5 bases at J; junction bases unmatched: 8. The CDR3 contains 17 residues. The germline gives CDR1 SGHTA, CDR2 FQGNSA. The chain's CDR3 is CASSLGRDRGRRTEAFF. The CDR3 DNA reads TGTGCCAGCAGCTTAGGACGGGACAGGGGGCGGAGGACTGAAGCTTTCTTT.

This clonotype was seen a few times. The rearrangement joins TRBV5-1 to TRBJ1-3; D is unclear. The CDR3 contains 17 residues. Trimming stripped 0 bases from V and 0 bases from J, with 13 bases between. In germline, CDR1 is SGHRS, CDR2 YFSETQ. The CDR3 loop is CASSLGLAGRSGNTIYF. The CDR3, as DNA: TGCGCCAGCAGCTTGGGTTTGGCAGGCCGCTCTGGAAACACCATATATTTT.

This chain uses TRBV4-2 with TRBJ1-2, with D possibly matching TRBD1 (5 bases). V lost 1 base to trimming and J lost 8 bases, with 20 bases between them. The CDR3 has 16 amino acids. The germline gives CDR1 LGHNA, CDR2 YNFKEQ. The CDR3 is CASSQGSGRTNPGYTF. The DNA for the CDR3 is TGTGCCAGCAGCCAAGGATCGGGACGTACCAATCCGGGCTACACCTTC.

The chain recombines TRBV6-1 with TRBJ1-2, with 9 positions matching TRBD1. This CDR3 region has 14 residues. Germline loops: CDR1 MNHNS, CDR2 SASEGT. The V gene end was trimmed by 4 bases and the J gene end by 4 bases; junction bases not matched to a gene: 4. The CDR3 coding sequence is TGTGCCAGCAGTGGACAGGGGGGAAGCTATGGCTACACCTTC. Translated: CASSGQGGSYGYTF.

The CDR3 spells CSAETGVLYNEQFF. As DNA, the CDR3 is TGCAGCGCCGAGACAGGGGTCCTATACAATGAGCAGTTCTTC. The chain is built from TRBV29-1 and TRBJ2-1, with 8 bases lining up with TRBD1. This CDR3 is built from 14 residues. After removal of 7 bases from V and 4 bases from J, the junction contained 9 bases not matched to a gene. Per germline, CDR1 SQVTM and CDR2 ANQGSEA.

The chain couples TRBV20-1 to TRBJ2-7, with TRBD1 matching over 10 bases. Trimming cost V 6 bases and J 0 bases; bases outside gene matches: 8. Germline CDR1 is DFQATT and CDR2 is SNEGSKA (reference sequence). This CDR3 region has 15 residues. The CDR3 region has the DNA TGCAGTGCCAGAACGGGACAGGGGAGCTCCTACGAGCAGTACTTC. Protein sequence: CSARTGQGSSYEQYF.

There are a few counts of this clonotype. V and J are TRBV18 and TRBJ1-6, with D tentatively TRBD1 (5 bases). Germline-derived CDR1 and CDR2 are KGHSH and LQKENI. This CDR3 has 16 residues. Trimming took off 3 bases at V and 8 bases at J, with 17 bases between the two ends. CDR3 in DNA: TGTGCCAGCTCACCCCGGGACTCCACGAGTTATTCACCCCTCCACTTT. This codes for CASSPRDSTSYSPLHF.

CDR3 sequence reads: CASERKGQGAQDTQYF. CDR3 nucleotide sequence: TGTGCCAGCGAGAGGAAGGGGCAGGGGGCGCAAGATACGCAGTATTTT. The rearrangement links TRBV7-9 to TRBJ2-3; TRBD1 matches at 8 bases. The CDR3 has 16 residues. Germline V gene lookup returns CDR1 SEHNR and CDR2 FQNEAQ (reference sequence). V was clipped by 8 bases and J by 5 bases; unmatched bases: 15.

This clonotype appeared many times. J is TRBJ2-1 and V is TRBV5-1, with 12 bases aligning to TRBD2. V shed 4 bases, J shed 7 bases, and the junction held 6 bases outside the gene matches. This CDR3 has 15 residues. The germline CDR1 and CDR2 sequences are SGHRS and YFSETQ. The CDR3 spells CASSPTSGGQNEQFF. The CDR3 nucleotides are TGCGCCAGCAGCCCGACTAGCGGGGGCCAGAATGAGCAGTTCTTC.

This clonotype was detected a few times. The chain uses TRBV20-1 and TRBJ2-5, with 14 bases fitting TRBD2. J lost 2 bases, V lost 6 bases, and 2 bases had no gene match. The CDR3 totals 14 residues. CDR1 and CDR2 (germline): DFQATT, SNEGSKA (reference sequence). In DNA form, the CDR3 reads TGCAGTGCCCGGACTAGCGGGGGGCAAGAGACCCAGTACTTC. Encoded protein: CSARTSGGQETQYF.

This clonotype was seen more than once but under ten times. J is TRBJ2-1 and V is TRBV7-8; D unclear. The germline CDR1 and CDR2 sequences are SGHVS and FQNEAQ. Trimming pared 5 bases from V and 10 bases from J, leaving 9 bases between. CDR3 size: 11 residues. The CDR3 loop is CASSTQTEQFF. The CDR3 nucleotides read TGTGCCAGCAGCACTCAGACGGAGCAGTTCTTC. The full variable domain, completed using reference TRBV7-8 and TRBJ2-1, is GAGVSQSPRYKVAKRGQDVALRCDPISGHVSLFWYQQALGQGPEFLTYFQNEAQLDKSGLPSDRFFAERPEGSVSTLKIQRTQQEDSAVYLCASSTQTEQFFGPGTRLTVL.

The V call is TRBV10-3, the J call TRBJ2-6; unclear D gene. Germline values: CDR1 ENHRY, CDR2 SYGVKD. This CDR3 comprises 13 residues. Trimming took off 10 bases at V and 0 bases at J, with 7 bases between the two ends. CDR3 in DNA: TGTGCCACCTGGCGCTCTGGGGCCAACGTCCTGACTTTC. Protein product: CATWRSGANVLTF.